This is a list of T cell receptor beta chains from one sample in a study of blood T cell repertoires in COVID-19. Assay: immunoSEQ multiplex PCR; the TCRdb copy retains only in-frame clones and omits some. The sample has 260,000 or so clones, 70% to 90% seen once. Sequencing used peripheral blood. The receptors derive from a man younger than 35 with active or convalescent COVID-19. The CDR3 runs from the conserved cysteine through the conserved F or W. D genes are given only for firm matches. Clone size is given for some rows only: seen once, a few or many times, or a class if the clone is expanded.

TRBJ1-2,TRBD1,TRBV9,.,CASSAPGQGDYGYTF,TGTGCCAGCAGCGCGCCGGGACAGGGAGACTATGGCTACACCTTC
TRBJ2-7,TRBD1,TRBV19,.,CASSRGQEKTLEQYF,TGTGCCAGTAGTCGGGGACAGGAAAAAACCCTAGAGCAGTACTTC
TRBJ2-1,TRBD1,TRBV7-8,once,CASSSDRGNYNEQFF,TGTGCCAGCAGCTCCGACAGGGGTAACTACAATGAGCAGTTCTTC
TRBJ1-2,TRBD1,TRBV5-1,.,CASSLDDVPNRGRVDYGYTF,TGCGCCAGCAGCTTGGATGATGTCCCTAACAGGGGTAGAGTTGACTATGGCTACACCTTC
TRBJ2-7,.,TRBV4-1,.,CASSKGQIYEQYF,TGCGCCAGCAGCAAAGGACAGATCTACGAGCAGTACTTC
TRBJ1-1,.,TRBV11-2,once,CASSSPEGENTEAFF,TGTGCCAGCAGCTCCCCTGAGGGTGAGAACACTGAAGCTTTCTTT
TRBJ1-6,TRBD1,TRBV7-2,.,CASSFRQGYNSPLHF,TGTGCCAGCAGCTTCCGACAGGGGTATAATTCACCCCTCCACTTT
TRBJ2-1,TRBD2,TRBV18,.,CASSLRTSGGASYNEQFF,TGTGCCAGCTCCCTTCGGACTAGCGGGGGGGCCTCATACAATGAGCAGTTCTTC
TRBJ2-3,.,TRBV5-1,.,CASSLVGGSTDTQYF,TGCGCCAGCAGCCTTGTCGGCGGAAGCACAGATACGCAGTATTTT
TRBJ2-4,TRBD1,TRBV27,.,CASSRGQGNIQYF,TGTGCCAGCAGTAGGGGACAGGGAAACATTCAGTACTTC
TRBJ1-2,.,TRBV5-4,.,CASSHHILGEGYTF,TGTGCCAGCAGCCATCATATTTTGGGAGAGGGCTACACCTTC
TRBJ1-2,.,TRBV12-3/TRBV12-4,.,CASSLGRNYGYTF,TGTGCCAGCAGTTTAGGGAGGAACTATGGCTACACCTTC
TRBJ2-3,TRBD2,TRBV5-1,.,CASSLAGGDTQYF,TGCGCCAGCAGCTTGGCCGGGGGGGATACGCAGTATTTT
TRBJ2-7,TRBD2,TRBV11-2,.,CASSLDPGLLSGEQYF,TGTGCCAGCAGCTTAGACCCGGGACTATTGAGTGGCGAGCAGTACTTC